This is a list of T cell receptor beta chains from one sample in a study of Ad26.COV2.S vaccination and SARS-CoV-2 variants. Some clones are missing from TCRdb's copy, which holds only in-frame ones; the method was immunoSEQ multiplex PCR. This table has about 350,000 clones, approximately 90% appearing once. This specimen consisted of peripheral blood, obtained after recovery from COVID-19. These receptors originate from a human donor who had recovered from COVID-19. The CDR3 runs from the conserved cysteine through the conserved F or W. D genes are given only for firm matches. Clone size is not always given. Where it is, it says once, few, many or a class for expanded clones.

>TRBJ1-1|-|TRBV7-9|-
CASSLTRPTEAFF
TGTGCCAGCAGCTTAACGAGGCCCACTGAAGCTTTCTTT
>TRBJ1-4|-|TRBV18|-
CASTPSRAPGEKLFF
TGTGCCAGCACCCCCAGCAGGGCCCCGGGAGAAAAACTGTTTTTT
>TRBJ1-1|-|TRBV6-2/TRBV6-3|-
CASSKTLMNTEAFF
TGTGCCAGCAGCAAGACACTCATGAACACTGAAGCTTTCTTT
>TRBJ2-7|-|TRBV5-6|-
CASSLGSLRYEQYF
TGTGCCAGCAGCTTGGGCAGCCTACGGTACGAGCAGTACTTC
>TRBJ1-2|-|TRBV25-1|TRBD1
CASSEIGWEDRGPSGYTF
TGTGCCAGCAGTGAAATCGGTTGGGAGGACAGGGGGCCAAGTGGCTACACCTTC
>TRBJ2-1|-|TRBV6-6|TRBD2
CASSLYSGGPYNEQFF
TGTGCCAGCAGTCTATATAGCGGGGGGCCGTACAATGAGCAGTTCTTC
>TRBJ1-4|-|TRBV3-1/TRBV3-2|-
CASSPLTGYNEKLFF
TGTGCCAGCAGCCCGTTGACAGGATATAATGAAAAACTGTTTTTT
>TRBJ1-2|-|TRBV19|-
CASSIEAMRGYYGYTF
TGTGCCAGTAGTATAGAAGCGATGAGGGGTTACTATGGCTACACCTTC
>TRBJ2-2|-|TRBV2|TRBD2
CASSRLAGGTGELFF
TGTGCCAGCAGTCGACTAGCGGGGGGGACCGGGGAGCTGTTTTTT
>TRBJ2-1|-|TRBV9|-
CASSEAGWWDNEQFF
TGTGCCAGCAGCGAGGCGGGGTGGTGGGACAATGAGCAGTTCTTC
>TRBJ2-1|-|TRBV5-1|-
CASSLDSGSYNEQFF
TGCGCCAGCAGCTTGGATTCGGGGTCCTACAATGAGCAGTTCTTC
>TRBJ1-2|-|TRBV6-2/TRBV6-3|-
CASSYGLPGTSGYTF
TGTGCCAGCAGTTACGGTCTCCCAGGAACCAGTGGCTACACCTTC
>TRBJ2-3|-|TRBV6-6|-
CASSPRDPKVTDTQYF
TGTGCCAGCAGCCCTCGGGACCCCAAAGTCACAGATACGCAGTATTTT
>TRBJ2-2|once|TRBV6-4|-
CASSVGGDTGELFF
TGTGCCAGCAGTGTTGGCGGGGATACCGGGGAGCTGTTTTTT
>TRBJ2-7|-|TRBV6-5|TRBD1
CASRGQTPPYEQYF
TGTGCCAGCAGGGGACAGACCCCTCCCTACGAGCAGTACTTC
>TRBJ1-2|-|TRBV7-8|-
CASSLARAARYGYTF
TGTGCCAGCAGCTTAGCGAGGGCTGCACGCTATGGCTACACCTTC
>TRBJ1-1|-|TRBV4-1|-
CASSRISGTEAFF
TGCGCCAGCAGCCGGATATCAGGCACTGAAGCTTTCTTT
>TRBJ2-7|-|TRBV5-1|TRBD1
CASSPGTGQAYEQYF
TGCGCCAGCAGCCCGGGGACAGGTCAAGCCTACGAGCAGTACTTC
>TRBJ2-3|-|TRBV18|TRBD1
CASSLGTGGFDTQYF
TGTGCCAGCTCACTCGGGACAGGGGGCTTCGATACGCAGTATTTT
>TRBJ1-4|-|TRBV11-2|TRBD1
CASSSRQGATNEKLFF
TGTGCCAGCAGCTCCCGACAGGGTGCAACTAATGAAAAACTGTTTTTT
>TRBJ1-4|-|TRBV4-3|-
CASSQGVDGEKLFF
TGCGCCAGCAGCCAAGGTGTGGACGGCGAAAAACTGTTTTTT
>TRBJ2-5|-|TRBV7-2|TRBD2
CASSLMSGGYQYF
TGTGCCAGCAGCTTAATGTCGGGGGGTTACCAGTACTTC
>TRBJ2-2|-|TRBV2|-
CASSPQGGLTNTGELFF
TGTGCCAGCAGTCCACAGGGGGGGCTAACGAACACCGGGGAGCTGTTTTTT
>TRBJ1-1|-|TRBV11-2|-
CASSLAPGYEAFF
TGTGCCAGCAGCTTAGCTCCAGGGTATGAAGCTTTCTTT
>TRBJ2-3|once|TRBV3-1/TRBV3-2|TRBD1
CASSQGQGGVTQYF
TGTGCCAGCAGCCAAGGACAGGGCGGTGTTACGCAGTATTTT
>TRBJ1-3|few|TRBV19|-
CASRADRYSGNTIYF
TGTGCCAGTAGAGCGGACAGATACTCTGGAAACACCATATATTTT
>TRBJ1-3|-|TRBV7-8|-
CASSPPPRPDERGYIHSGNTIYF
TGTGCCAGCAGCCCTCCTCCTAGACCGGACGAGCGGGGGTATATTCACTCTGGAAACACCATATATTTT
>TRBJ1-3|-|TRBV2|-
CASGRGNTIYF
TGTGCCAGCGGGAGGGGAAACACCATATATTTT
>TRBJ2-2|once|TRBV5-4|-
CASSEISGELFF
TGTGCCAGCAGCGAGATTTCCGGGGAGCTGTTTTTT
>TRBJ1-1|-|TRBV28|TRBD1
CASSLVGRGLTEAFF
TGTGCCAGCAGTTTGGTTGGCAGGGGGCTGACTGAAGCTTTCTTT
>TRBJ2-7|-|TRBV7-2|-
CASSLDTGHYEQYF
TGTGCCAGCAGCCTAGATACCGGTCACTACGAGCAGTACTTC
>TRBJ2-6|-|TRBV4-1|-
CASSQDRGSPIILVLTF
TGCGCCAGCAGCCAAGATCGAGGTTCCCCCATTATTCTTGTCCTGACTTTC
>TRBJ2-1|-|TRBV19|-
CASSAEGSSYNEQFF
TGTGCCAGTAGTGCCGAGGGGAGCTCCTACAATGAGCAGTTCTTC
>TRBJ1-1|-|TRBV12-3/TRBV12-4|-
CASSRTAITEAFF
TGTGCCAGCAGTAGGACAGCTATCACTGAAGCTTTCTTT
>TRBJ2-3|-|TRBV10-1|-
CASSESRATTDTQYF
TGCGCCAGCAGTGAGTCCAGGGCCACCACAGATACGCAGTATTTT
>TRBJ2-6|-|TRBV15|-
CATSREAGSGANVLTF
TGTGCCACCAGCAGGGAAGCAGGCTCTGGGGCCAACGTCCTGACTTTC
>TRBJ2-5|-|TRBV5-6|-
CASSFGGRLQETQYF
TGTGCCAGCAGCTTCGGGGGTCGACTACAAGAGACCCAGTACTTC
>TRBJ2-3|-|TRBV7-2|-
CASSLDGGPNTDTQYF
TGTGCCAGCAGCTTAGACGGGGGTCCTAACACAGATACGCAGTATTTT
>TRBJ1-2|-|TRBV5-4|-
CASSFGQNLYGYTF
TGTGCCAGCAGCTTCGGCCAGAACCTCTATGGCTACACCTTC
>TRBJ1-1|-|TRBV12-3/TRBV12-4|-
CASSRRKIEAFF
TGTGCCAGCAGTCGCAGGAAGATTGAAGCTTTCTTT
>TRBJ1-6|few|TRBV2|-
CASLTGTTNSPLHF
TGTGCCAGTTTAACCGGGACAACTAATTCACCCCTCCACTTT
>TRBJ1-1|-|TRBV2|-
CASILSGTEAFF
TGTGCCAGCATTCTGTCGGGGACTGAAGCTTTCTTT
>TRBJ1-3|-|TRBV5-1|TRBD1
CASSPDRGAGNTIYF
TGCGCCAGCAGCCCGGACAGGGGAGCTGGAAACACCATATATTTT
>TRBJ2-5|-|TRBV7-6|TRBD2
CASSLALAGVETQYF
TGTGCCAGCAGCCTAGCACTAGCGGGGGTCGAGACCCAGTACTTC
>TRBJ2-1|-|TRBV29-1|-
CSGRGGLSYNEQFF
TGCAGCGGCCGCGGGGGCCTCTCCTACAATGAGCAGTTCTTC
>TRBJ1-3|-|TRBV19|-
CASSIAGSLGSGNTIYF
TGTGCCAGTAGTATAGCGGGCAGTCTGGGCTCTGGAAACACCATATATTTT